This TCR beta chain originates from a study of blood T cells in healthy people across ages. Broader study findings: PBMCs went unsorted, and a conclusive naive versus antigen-experienced comparison was therefore prevented. CMV status of donors was unknown, possibly confounding expanded clonotype changes.

Next came a second PCR, run for roughly 6 to 11 cycles, which used a sample-barcoded 5' primer along with a J-beta primer mix. Every sample gave at least 2.5 million paired-end reads containing CDR3. TCRdb reanalysed the 5' RACE reads using MiXCR and keeps one entry per CDR3 protein. The table has around 790,000 distinct CDR3 sequences, roughly 44% seen once. The draw of peripheral blood yielded ten milliliters from each donor. The V end lost 3 bases, the J end lost 7 bases, and 12 bases lay between the germline ends. CDR3 length: 14 amino acids. From germline, CDR1 is SGHTA and CDR2 FQGNSA. About this clonotype itself: Its antigen remains unknown.

This chain uses TRBV7-2 with TRBJ1-4; tentative D call: TRBD1 (6 bases). Material for sequencing was blood. This receptor was obtained from a man in his 60s in good health. CDR3 protein: CASSFVQGSEKLFF. The CDR3 DNA sequence: TGTGCCAGCAGCTTTGTACAGGGTAGTGAAAAACTGTTTTTT. Combining the CDR3 with reference TRBV7-2 and TRBJ1-4 gives the whole variable domain GAGVSQSPSNKVTEKGKDVELRCDPISGHTALYWYRQSLGQGLEFLIYFQGNSAPDKSGLPSDRFSAERTGGSVSTLTIQRTQQEDSAVYLCASSFVQGSEKLFFGSGTQLSVL.